The 13 T cell receptor beta chains given below trace back to one sample, sequenced in a study of T cell repertoires in cytomegalovirus infection. These receptors' antigens are unknown. TCRdb independently ran MiXCR on the reads; one entry per CDR3 protein. The table includes approximately 910,000 distinct CDR3 sequences, around a third detected once. Source: cultured CD8+ T cells from PBMCs, taken from culture after CMV antigen stimulation. These receptors were collected from a human donor in good health (CMV status not recorded). Some clones in this sample may be carry-over from other donors' samples.

This clonotype came up a few times. The rearrangement joins TRBV4-2 to TRBJ2-3; unclear D gene. Germline V gives CDR1 LGHNA, CDR2 YNFKEQ. The CDR3 covers 14 residues. V lost 0 bases to trimming and J lost 6 bases, with 10 bases between them. The CDR3 DNA follows: TGTGCCAGCAGCCAAGATGACCCCAGCGATACGCAGTATTTT. This sequence encodes CASSQDDPSDTQYF.

In this sample, this clonotype turned up many times. This rearrangement joins TRBV28 to TRBJ1-2, with D unclear. CDR1 is MDHEN and CDR2 is SYDVKM in the germline V gene. V was cut by 3 bases and J by 7 bases, with 18 bases left in between. The CDR3 length is 15 residues. The CDR3 coding sequence is TGTGCCAGCAGTTTTCACCAGAGAGAATTCGGTGGCTACACCTTC. The encoded protein is CASSFHQREFGGYTF.

Ten or more counts support this clonotype. The chain couples TRBV7-9 to TRBJ2-7; TRBD2 matches 12 bases. The CDR3 is 17 residues long. The germline V gene encodes CDR1 SEHNR and CDR2 FQNEAQ (reference sequence). V dropped 5 bases and J dropped 1; count of bases not matched to a gene: 9. CDR3 residues: CASSPRLAGARSYEQYF. The CDR3 DNA follows: TGTGCCAGCAGCCCCCGACTAGCGGGGGCCCGATCCTACGAGCAGTACTTC.

The chain couples TRBV2 to TRBJ2-1; either TRBD1 or TRBD2 may supply D (6 bases each). The CDR3 consists of 16 residues. V lost 1 base to trimming and J lost 5 bases, with 15 bases between them. In germline, CDR1 is SNHLY, CDR2 FYNNEI. The CDR3 DNA sequence: TGTGCCAGCAGTGAAGGGGGGGCAGCGTGGGACAATGAGCAGTTCTTC. Its translation is CASSEGGAAWDNEQFF.

V gene TRBV24-1 combines with J gene TRBJ2-1; D unresolved. CDR1 and CDR2 from the germline V gene are KGHDR and SFDVKD. V was shortened by 4 bases and J by 0 bases, with 12 bases between the two germline ends. The CDR3 has 16 amino acids. In DNA, the CDR3 is TGTGCCACCAGTGACCTGGACGCGAACTCCTACAATGAGCAGTTCTTC. Protein sequence: CATSDLDANSYNEQFF.

The chain joins TRBV25-1 to TRBJ2-1, with D perhaps matching TRBD1 (5 bases). Germline CDR1 MGHDK, CDR2 SYGVNS. Trimming pared 7 bases from V and 3 bases from J, leaving 16 bases between. The CDR3 is made up of 15 amino acids. The CDR3 DNA sequence: TGTGCCAGCACTTCGGACACGCGGTACTACAATGAGCAGTTCTTC. It translates to CASTSDTRYYNEQFF.

The rearrangement joins TRBV5-1 to TRBJ2-7; 9 positions agree with TRBD2. The ends lost 3 bases at V and 1 base at J; junction bases unmatched: 5. The germline V gene has CDR1 SGHRS and CDR2 YFSETQ. The CDR3 consists of 15 residues. This CDR3 reads CASSSGTSLSYEQYV. As DNA, the CDR3 is TGCGCCAGCAGCTCCGGGACTAGCCTTTCCTACGAGCAGTACGTC.

The chain has TRBV24-1 and TRBJ2-2, with D perhaps matching TRBD1 or TRBD2 (5 bases each). The CDR3 runs to 16 residues. Germline V CDR1 and CDR2: KGHDR, SFDVKD. V was pared by 4 bases and J by 3 bases, with 14 bases between. Here the CDR3 DNA reads TGTGCCACCAGTGACCAGGCCGTGGGGGACACCGGGGAGCTGTTTTTT. Amino acids: CATSDQAVGDTGELFF.

This chain links TRBV9 with TRBJ1-1; 7 nucleotides align to TRBD1. Germline V gives CDR1 SGDLS, CDR2 YYNGEE. The CDR3 sequence is 16 residues long. V was pared by 4 bases and J by 3 bases, with 12 bases of the junction left unmatched. The CDR3 nucleotides read TGTGCCAGCAGCACCCGGGGGGGACAGAGAGACACTGAAGCTTTCTTT. It yields the protein CASSTRGGQRDTEAFF. The variable domain in full, completed from reference TRBV9 and TRBJ1-1, reads DSGVTQTPKHLITATGQRVTLRCSPRSGDLSVYWYQQSLDQGLQFLIQYYNGEERAKGNILERFSAQQFPDLHSELNLSSLELGDSALYFCASSTRGGQRDTEAFFGQGTRLTVV.

The sample holds many counts of this clonotype. The chain combines TRBV7-2 with TRBJ2-4; D is perhaps TRBD2 (5 bases). Trimming took 2 bases from V and 6 from J, leaving 20 bases between them. The CDR3 is made up of 17 amino acids. From germline, CDR1 is SGHTA and CDR2 FQGNSA. The CDR3 loop is CASSLRSREVRRNIQYF. CDR3 nucleotide sequence: TGTGCCAGCAGCTTAAGATCGAGGGAAGTCAGGAGAAACATTCAGTACTTC.

This clonotype was found many times. The chain recombines TRBV12-3 or TRBV12-4 with TRBJ1-5, with D unclear. The CDR3 loop spans 13 amino acids. V lost 2 bases and J 5 bases, leaving 7 bases between the germline ends. DNA for the CDR3: TGTGCCAGCAGTTTATCCAGCCATCAGCCCCAGCATTTT. Translated, it gives CASSLSSHQPQHF.

This clonotype was seen only a few times. The chain uses TRBV27 and TRBJ2-5; 9 bases fit TRBD1. The length of the CDR3 is 15 residues. CDR1 is MNHEY and CDR2 is SMNVEV in the germline V gene (reference sequence). With 5 bases clipped from V and 2 bases from J, the junction kept 6 bases outside the gene matches. For the CDR3, the DNA is TGTGCCAGCAGTATCCGGGACAGGGTACAAGAGACCCAGTACTTC. This codes for CASSIRDRVQETQYF.

This clonotype was seen only a few times. The chain joins TRBV12-3 or TRBV12-4 to TRBJ2-7, with D hard to call. This CDR3 has 14 residues. V gave up 3 bases and J gave up 1 base, with 10 bases separating them. The CDR3 reads CASSLQGWSYEQYF. The DNA for the CDR3 is TGTGCCAGCAGTTTGCAAGGGTGGTCCTACGAGCAGTACTTC.